Listed below are T cell receptor beta chains from one sample, sequenced in a study of T cell therapy after organ transplantation. This table comes from immunoSEQ multiplex PCR, and its TCRdb copy is limited to in-frame clones, with some not included. The sample yields some 47,000 clones, approximately 94% seen once. These receptors' targets are unknown. The material sequenced was CD8+ T cells from blood, taken before autologous CMV-specific T cell therapy. These receptors came from a human patient who had received a solid organ transplant and had CMV disease. Both conserved end residues are trimmed from each CDR3. Fields, in order: V gene, D gene, J gene, CDR3 protein. A D gene is named only where the DNA matches it firmly.

TRBV13	-	TRBJ2-3	ASSLGVAGFTDTQY
TRBV27	-	TRBJ2-5	ASSNRQGGETQY
TRBV30	-	TRBJ2-7	AWSPVRGHEQY
TRBV7-9	-	TRBJ1-4	ASSSAQGSATNEKLF
TRBV5-6	TRBD2	TRBJ2-7	ASSFLAGGRVEQY
TRBV6-1	-	TRBJ1-6	ASSEALRGKRYNSPLH
TRBV6-5	-	TRBJ1-4	ASSYVPVEKLF
TRBV29-1	-	TRBJ1-1	STGTGTEAF
TRBV19	TRBD1	TRBJ2-1	ASSIVQGANNEQF
TRBV7-9	-	TRBJ1-6	ASSLEGSSYNSPLH
TRBV10-3	-	TRBJ2-7	AISPPQGDEQY
TRBV5-6	-	TRBJ1-2	ASSLVRGNYGYT
TRBV27	-	TRBJ2-7	ASSFSAFYEQY
TRBV11-2	-	TRBJ2-5	ASSFSGEGAETQY
TRBV6-5	TRBD2	TRBJ2-3	ASSRLVGGLDTQY
TRBV9	TRBD1	TRBJ1-4	ASSYHRDSATNEKLF
TRBV4-3	TRBD2	TRBJ2-7	ASSQDSSGGSYEQY
TRBV19	TRBD1	TRBJ2-7	ASSIGFGTAYEQY
TRBV13	TRBD1	TRBJ2-7	ASSLVGQGFYEQY
TRBV7-7	-	TRBJ2-2	ASSFSTGNTGELF
TRBV6-5	TRBD1	TRBJ2-1	ASTTGGPYNEQF
TRBV14	-	TRBJ2-2	ASSQKVSTGRRELF
TRBV4-2	TRBD2	TRBJ2-5	ASSQDSEAGGLETQY
TRBV5-6	-	TRBJ1-5	ASSLFTASNQPQH
TRBV2	TRBD1	TRBJ1-1	ASSPGTVVWMNTEAF
TRBV10-3	-	TRBJ2-5	AIKTPQETQY
TRBV10-3	TRBD1	TRBJ2-6	AISDRGTVGANVLT
TRBV19	TRBD1	TRBJ2-5	ASSWDRQETQY
TRBV27	TRBD2	TRBJ2-1	ASSLSASGSYEQF
TRBV4-3	TRBD1	TRBJ1-6	ASSQGDRGTSPLH
TRBV5-6	-	TRBJ2-7	ASSSLYEQY
TRBV25-1	-	TRBJ2-2	ASSEWVKNTGELF
TRBV30	-	TRBJ1-4	AWSIRGGEKLF